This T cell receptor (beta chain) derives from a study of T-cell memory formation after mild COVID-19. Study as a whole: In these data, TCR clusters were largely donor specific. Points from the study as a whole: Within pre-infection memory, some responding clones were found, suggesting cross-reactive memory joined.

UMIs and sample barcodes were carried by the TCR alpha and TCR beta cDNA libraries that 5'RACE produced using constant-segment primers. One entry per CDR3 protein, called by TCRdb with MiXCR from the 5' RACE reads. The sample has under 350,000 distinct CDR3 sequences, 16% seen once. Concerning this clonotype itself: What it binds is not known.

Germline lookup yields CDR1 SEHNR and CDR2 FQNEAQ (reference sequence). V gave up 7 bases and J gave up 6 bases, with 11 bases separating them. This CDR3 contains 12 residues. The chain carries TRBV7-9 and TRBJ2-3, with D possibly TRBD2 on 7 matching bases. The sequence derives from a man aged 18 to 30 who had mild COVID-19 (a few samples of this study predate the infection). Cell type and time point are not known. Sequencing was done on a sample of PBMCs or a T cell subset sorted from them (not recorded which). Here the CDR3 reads CASKGEGDTQYF. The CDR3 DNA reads TGTGCCAGCAAGGGGGAGGGGGATACGCAGTATTTT. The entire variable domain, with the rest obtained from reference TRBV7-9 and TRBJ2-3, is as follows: DTGVSQNPRHKITKRGQNVTFRCDPISEHNRLYWYRQTLGQGPEFLTYFQNEAQLEKSRLLSDRFSAERPKGSFSTLEIQRTEQGDSAMYLCASKGEGDTQYFGPGTRLTVL.